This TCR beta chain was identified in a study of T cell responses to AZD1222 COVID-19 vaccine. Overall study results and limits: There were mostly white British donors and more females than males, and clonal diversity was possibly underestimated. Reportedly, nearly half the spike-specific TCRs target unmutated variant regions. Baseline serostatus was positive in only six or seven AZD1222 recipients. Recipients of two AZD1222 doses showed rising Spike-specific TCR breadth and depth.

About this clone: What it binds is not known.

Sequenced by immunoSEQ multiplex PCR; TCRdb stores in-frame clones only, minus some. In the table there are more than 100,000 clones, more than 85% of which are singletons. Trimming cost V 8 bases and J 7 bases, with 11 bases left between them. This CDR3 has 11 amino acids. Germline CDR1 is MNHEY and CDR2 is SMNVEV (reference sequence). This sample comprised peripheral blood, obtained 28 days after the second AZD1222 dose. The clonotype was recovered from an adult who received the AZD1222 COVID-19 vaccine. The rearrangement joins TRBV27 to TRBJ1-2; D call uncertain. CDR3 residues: CASGWGAGYTF. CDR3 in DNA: TGTGCCAGCGGCTGGGGTGCTGGCTACACCTTC.